Each of the 24 T cell receptor beta chains below was sequenced from the same sample in a study of Ad26.COV2.S vaccination and SARS-CoV-2 variants. TCRdb's table, derived via immunoSEQ multiplex PCR, lists solely in-frame clones and lacks some. The table lists 300,000 to 500,000 clones, 70% to 90% of them singletons, with roughly 3.2% in the top ten. Regarding treatment: around 19 received Ad26.COV2.S at low or high dose, single or two shots; about 5 received placebo; per-sample allocation not given. On day 63 after the first injection, vaccine and placebo recipients gave samples. The source material was peripheral blood, sampled in a trial of Ad26.COV2.S vaccine versus placebo. These TCRs come from a person between 18 and 60 years old who received the Ad26.COV2.S COVID-19 vaccine or a placebo.

The chain uses TRBV6-1 and TRBJ2-7, with D unclear. CDR1 is MNHNS, CDR2 SASEGT, per germline. Trimming left V 1 base short and J 0 bases short, with 10 bases between. This CDR3 contains 15 residues. CDR3 in DNA: TGTGCCAGCAGTGAAGGTCAGGTGAACTCCTACGAGCAGTACTTC. Translating it yields CASSEGQVNSYEQYF.

The V and J genes are TRBV6-5 and TRBJ2-7; 7 nucleotides match TRBD2. The trim removed 4 bases at V and 3 bases at J, leaving 3 bases unmatched. The CDR3 consists of 13 residues. Germline CDR1 is MNHEY and CDR2 is SVGAGI. CDR3 DNA sequence: TGTGCCAGCAGTTCTGGGACTAACTACGAGCAGTACTTC. Its translation is CASSSGTNYEQYF.

Comment on this clone: An end of the junction does not agree with germline; a read error may underlie this. The gene calls are TRBV7-7 and TRBJ2-2, with a weak D call TRBD1 (6 bases). The CDR3 runs 17 residues. Germline lookup yields CDR1 SSHAT and CDR2 FNYEAQ (reference sequence). This CDR3 is CASSPGTPQANTGELFF. The CDR3 nucleotides read TGTGCTAGCAGCCCAGGGACACCCCAAGCGAACACCGGGGAGCTGTTTTTT.

The J gene is TRBJ2-7, the V gene TRBV9; TRBD1 agrees at 7 bases. CDR1 is SGDLS, CDR2 YYNGEE, per germline. This CDR3 is built from 15 residues. V gave up 4 bases and J gave up 6 bases; unmatched junction bases: 13. The CDR3 protein is CASSSSGTERSEQYF. CDR3 nucleotides: TGTGCCAGCAGCTCATCCGGGACAGAGAGATCCGAGCAGTACTTC. The full variable domain, completed using reference TRBV9 and TRBJ2-7, is DSGVTQTPKHLITATGQRVTLRCSPRSGDLSVYWYQQSLDQGLQFLIQYYNGEERAKGNILERFSAQQFPDLHSELNLSSLELGDSALYFCASSSSGTERSEQYFGPGTRLTVT.

This chain uses TRBV7-9 with TRBJ2-3, with D perhaps matching TRBD1 (6 bases). The CDR3 loop spans 17 amino acids. Germline CDR1 reads SEHNR; CDR2 reads FQNEAQ (reference sequence). V lost 5 bases to trimming and J lost 4 bases, with 22 bases between them. The CDR3 sequence: CASSRLHLEQGPDTQYF. CDR3 in DNA: TGTGCCAGCAGCCGACTACACCTGGAGCAGGGGCCAGATACGCAGTATTTT.

This chain connects TRBV25-1 to TRBJ2-7, with 9 bases that match TRBD1. Germline assignment: CDR1 MGHDK and CDR2 SYGVNS. The V gene end was trimmed by 6 bases and the J gene end by 2 bases; junction bases not matched to a gene: 5. The CDR3 consists of 14 residues. The CDR3 DNA reads as TGTGCCAGCAGAGAAGGACAGGGGACCTACGAGCAGTACTTC. Encoded protein: CASREGQGTYEQYF.

This clone has only one observation. This chain joins TRBV6-4 and TRBJ1-2; no definite D call. Trimming left V 3 bases short and J 3 bases short, with 17 bases between. The germline V gene has CDR1 MRHNA and CDR2 SNTAGT. The CDR3 loop spans 16 amino acids. The CDR3 nucleotides are TGTGCCAGCAGTGAAACATCATTGGGGAGGTACTATGGCTACACCTTC. As protein: CASSETSLGRYYGYTF.

This rearrangement joins TRBV30 to TRBJ2-5; D gene unclear. Trimming removed 0 bases at V and 4 bases at J, with 9 bases between. Germline assignment: CDR1 GTSNPN and CDR2 SVGIG (reference sequence). The CDR3 is 13 amino acids. CDR3 sequence reads: CAWSVVLRETQYF. The CDR3 DNA is TGTGCCTGGAGTGTAGTCCTCAGAGAGACCCAGTACTTC.

The chain uses TRBV27 and TRBJ1-1; D may be TRBD1 (5 bases). CDR1 is MNHEY and CDR2 is SMNVEV in the germline V gene (reference sequence). This CDR3 contains 16 residues. The germline V and J ends were trimmed by 3 bases and 4 bases, with 18 bases remaining between them. CDR3 DNA: TGTGCCAGCAGTTTGTCAGGTCCGGGACGGACCACTGAAGCTTTCTTT. Protein product: CASSLSGPGRTTEAFF.

The genes are TRBV3-1 (or the pseudogene TRBV3-2) and TRBJ2-3, with 8 nucleotides matching TRBD2. V dropped 0 bases and J dropped 2; count of bases not matched to a gene: 4. The CDR3 covers 16 residues. Per the germline V gene, CDR1 is LGHDT and CDR2 is YNNKEL (reference sequence). The CDR3 DNA reads TGTGCCAGCAGCCAAGAGAGCGGGGGCGACACAGATACGCAGTATTTT. Encoded protein: CASSQESGGDTDTQYF.

The V call is TRBV3-1 (or the pseudogene TRBV3-2), the J call TRBJ2-7; possible D gene TRBD2, 5 bases. V lost 1 base and J 2 bases, leaving 9 bases between the germline ends. This CDR3 region has 14 residues. Germline assignment: CDR1 LGHDT and CDR2 YNNKEL (reference sequence). The chain's CDR3 is CASSQGPEAYEQYF. The CDR3 DNA reads TGTGCCAGCAGCCAAGGTCCGGAGGCCTACGAGCAGTACTTC.

This clone was seen once. This chain connects TRBV2 to TRBJ1-2; D unclear. The length of the CDR3 is 12 residues. The germline V gene encodes CDR1 SNHLY and CDR2 FYNNEI. The V end was cut by 8 bases, the J end by 6 bases, with 13 bases between. CDR3 coding DNA: TGTGCCAGCGGCAGGTATCGTGATGGCTACACCTTC. It codes for CASGRYRDGYTF.

The chain uses TRBV27 and TRBJ2-2; no clear D. Trimming cost V 2 bases and J 7 bases, with 11 bases left between them. Germline V lookup: CDR1 MNHEY, CDR2 SMNVEV (reference sequence). This CDR3 comprises 14 residues. CDR3 loop: CASSLRVVIGELFF. In nucleotides, the CDR3 is TGTGCCAGCAGTTTACGTGTGGTTATCGGGGAGCTGTTTTTT.

This chain uses TRBV5-1 with TRBJ1-1, with unresolved D. The V and J ends lost 0 bases and 8 bases respectively, with 11 bases between them. The CDR3 extends over 13 amino acids. CDR1 and CDR2 from the germline V gene are SGHRS and YFSETQ. CDR3 loop: CASSLADRNEAFF. The CDR3 bases are TGCGCCAGCAGCTTGGCGGACCGAAACGAAGCTTTCTTT.

The chain combines TRBV11-2 with TRBJ1-1; D not resolved. V dropped 3 bases and J dropped 8 bases, with 16 bases sitting between them. Germline CDR1 and CDR2: SGHAT and FQNNGV. This CDR3 is 14 amino acids long. The CDR3 here is CASSLVRQNIEAFF. For the CDR3, the DNA is TGTGCCAGCAGCTTGGTGAGGCAGAACATAGAAGCTTTCTTT.

CDR3 amino acids: CASMIGGADTQYF. The CDR3 DNA is TGTGCTAGCATGATCGGGGGTGCAGATACGCAGTATTTT. The J gene is TRBJ2-3, the V gene TRBV12-5; TRBD2 might be the D (6 bases). Germline assignment: CDR1 LGHNT and CDR2 FRNRAP. CDR3 length: 13 residues. Trimming cost V 9 bases and J 4 bases, with 14 bases left between them.

Only one count was recorded for this clone. The chain recombines TRBV19 with TRBJ1-1, with 8 bases that match TRBD1. CDR1 and CDR2 (germline): LNHDA, SQIVND (reference sequence). The CDR3 loop spans 16 amino acids. V was clipped by 4 bases and J by 0 bases; unmatched bases: 7. This CDR3 reads CASSRGTGPMNTEAFF. In nucleotides, the CDR3 is TGTGCCAGTAGTAGAGGGACAGGACCAATGAACACTGAAGCTTTCTTT.

The gene calls are TRBV6-1 and TRBJ2-7, with D possibly matching TRBD2 (5 bases). Germline CDR1 reads MNHNS; CDR2 reads SASEGT. Trimming took off 3 bases at V and 0 bases at J, with 18 bases between the two ends. This CDR3 has 17 residues. The CDR3 DNA is TGTGCCAGCAGTGACCTTTTGGGCTCCGGGGACTCCTACGAGCAGTACTTC. It translates to CASSDLLGSGDSYEQYF.

The rearrangement links TRBV3-1 (or the pseudogene TRBV3-2) to TRBJ2-5; 12 positions agree with TRBD2. J lost 5 bases, V lost 4 bases, and 8 bases had no gene match. Germline V lookup: CDR1 LGHDT, CDR2 YNNKEL (reference sequence). The CDR3 has 16 amino acids. The CDR3 sequence is CASSRETSGGSETQYF. CDR3 sequence (DNA): TGTGCCAGCAGCCGAGAAACTAGCGGGGGGAGCGAGACCCAGTACTTC.

The chain links TRBV6-1 to TRBJ2-3; D call uncertain. V was cut by 2 bases and J by 6 bases, with 6 bases left in between. In germline, CDR1 is MNHNS, CDR2 SASEGT. This CDR3 has 12 amino acids. DNA for the CDR3: TGTGCCAGCAGTGAACTAGGTGATACGCAGTATTTT. Translating gives CASSELGDTQYF.

The chain couples TRBV10-2 to TRBJ1-2, with a tentative D call TRBD1 (5 bases). With 4 bases removed from V and 8 bases from J, the gap between germline ends came to 14 bases. This CDR3 region has 13 residues. Germline CDR1 reads WSHSY; CDR2 reads SAAADI. CDR3 in amino acids: CASSGRAGRGYTF. The CDR3 DNA reads as TGCGCCAGCAGTGGGAGGGCAGGGAGAGGCTACACCTTC.

V and J are TRBV11-2 and TRBJ2-7; 7 bases line up with TRBD1. This CDR3 contains 16 residues. The germline V gene has CDR1 SGHAT and CDR2 FQNNGV. V gave up 0 bases and J gave up 2 bases; unmatched junction bases: 7. The CDR3 region is CASSLDLETGTYEQYF. DNA for the CDR3: TGTGCCAGCAGCTTAGATTTGGAGACAGGGACCTACGAGCAGTACTTC.

The rearrangement joins TRBV18 to TRBJ2-3, with a weak D call TRBD2 (6 bases). Trimming took off 4 bases at V and 0 bases at J, with 14 bases between the two ends. Germline assignment: CDR1 KGHSH and CDR2 LQKENI. The CDR3 consists of 16 residues. As DNA, the CDR3 is TGTGCCAGCTCACTATATAGCGGATCTAGCACAGATACGCAGTATTTT. It codes for CASSLYSGSSTDTQYF.

The rearrangement uses TRBV7-6 and TRBJ2-3; 8 bases agree with TRBD2. Unmatched junction bases numbered 13, after V lost 4 bases and J lost 1 base. The CDR3 covers 18 residues. CDR1 and CDR2 (germline): SGHVS, FNYEAQ. The CDR3 here is CASSSSLRTSRRTDTQYF. The CDR3 coding sequence is TGTGCCAGCAGCTCGAGCCTGAGGACTAGCAGACGCACAGATACGCAGTATTTT.